This entry features one T cell receptor (beta chain) sequence. The antigen is undetermined. This entry comes from a study of cytomegalovirus exposure and HLA in healthy donors. Samples came from healthy bone marrow donors. The CDR3 covers 15 residues. CDR1 MNHEY and CDR2 SVGAGI come from the germline V gene. Between the trimmed V and J ends, which lost 5 bases and 7 bases, there was a span of 17 bases. Vbeta (60) and Jbeta (13) primers were used in the PCR. The repertoire was sequenced with immunoSEQ multiplex PCR; TCRdb's copy has only in-frame clones and lacks some. Seen here are tens of thousands of clones, about 76% observed once, and the top ten hold approximately 5.4%. The study, taken as a whole, reports: Donor immune exposure was known only as CMV serostatus. Rates of TCR association differed by HLA locus in a later analysis, with DRB1 highest and HLA-C lowest. Within an earlier analysis, most TCR beta V segments proved productive either about 87% or about 30% of the time.

Sequencing was done on a sample of PBMCs. This chain links TRBV6-5 with TRBJ1-4; possibly TRBD1 for D (5 bases). The sequence came from a man aged 45-65 years in good health and CMV-seronegative. As DNA, the CDR3 is TGTGCCAGCAGTCCCCTAACGGGGGATGGTGAAAAACTGTTTTTT. Its protein product is CASSPLTGDGEKLFF.